A single TCR beta chain is shown here with its context. Sequenced by immunoSEQ multiplex PCR; TCRdb stores in-frame clones only, minus some. Of under 200,000 clones listed, roughly 89% were seen once; the top ten hold 4.2%. Germline CDR1 and CDR2: SGDLS and YYNGEE. CDR3 length: 14 residues. V was cut by 2 bases and J by 5 bases, with 13 bases left in between. This sample was taken from a study of cytomegalovirus exposure and HLA in healthy donors. Sequencing input: PBMCs. The chain employs TRBV9 and TRBJ2-5; D may be TRBD2 (6 bases). This receptor was taken from a man younger than 30 in good health and CMV-seropositive. CDR3 sequence: CASSVGLLGETQYF. DNA for the CDR3: TGTGCCAGCAGCGTGGGACTTCTTGGGGAGACCCAGTACTTC.